These T cell receptor beta chains were read from a single sample in a study of metastatic and nonmetastatic thyroid tumors. MiXCR was used by TCRdb to re-call the PCR reads. The sample holds 24,000 or so clones, 22% seen once. The sequencing input was tumor tissue. These receptors were taken from a female donor with papillary thyroid cancer or a benign thyroid nodule (not recorded which). Some clones in this sample may be carry-over from other donors' samples. CDR3s include the opening cysteine and the closing phenylalanine or tryptophan. The D gene is left open where the match is weak. A row's size may be missing; if present it is once, few, many or a size class.

CDR3aa	CDR3nt	j_gene	v_gene	abundance	d_gene
CASGEGANEQYF	TGTGCCAGCGGGGAGGGGGCCAACGAGCAGTACTTC	TRBJ2-7	TRBV6-2/TRBV6-3	medium-sized	NA
CATSFTGQQETQYF	TGTGCCACCAGCTTTACGGGACAGCAAGAGACCCAGTACTTC	TRBJ2-5	TRBV24-1	many	TRBD1
CASSLGPGELFF	TGTGCCAGCAGCTTAGGGCCCGGGGAGCTGTTTTTT	TRBJ2-2	TRBV13	few	NA
CACLNSQVSYGQYF	TGTGCCTGCTTGAACAGCCAAGTCTCCTACGGGCAGTACTTC	TRBJ2-7	TRBV30	many	NA
CSAYKSGSLNYEQYF	TGCAGTGCCTATAAGTCGGGCAGCTTAAACTACGAGCAGTACTTC	TRBJ2-7	TRBV20-1	medium-sized	NA
CASSIAPGLAGGGNEQFF	TGTGCCAGTAGTATAGCACCTGGACTAGCGGGAGGGGGGAATGAGCAGTTCTTC	TRBJ2-1	TRBV19	many	TRBD2
CASSLEYTSTDTQYF	TGTGCCAGCAGCTTGGAGTATACGAGCACAGATACGCAGTATTTT	TRBJ2-3	TRBV11-2	medium-sized	NA
CASSRDRGYGYTF	TGCGCCAGCAGCCGGGACAGGGGGTATGGCTACACCTTC	TRBJ1-2	TRBV10-1	few	TRBD1
CASSSGLAGGNEQFF	TGTGCCAGCAGCTCGGGACTAGCGGGAGGTAATGAGCAGTTCTTC	TRBJ2-1	TRBV7-2	NA	TRBD2
CASSLVAPESEQYF	TGTGCCAGCAGCTTGGTGGCTCCAGAATCCGAGCAGTACTTC	TRBJ2-7	TRBV5-6	NA	NA
CAWATGYTYEQYF	TGTGCCTGGGCTACAGGGTACACCTACGAGCAGTACTTC	TRBJ2-7	TRBV30	NA	NA
CASSYPRLAEEYNEQFF	TGTGCCAGCAGTTACCCGAGGTTAGCGGAAGAATACAATGAGCAGTTCTTC	TRBJ2-1	TRBV6-5	few	NA
CSARARAIAYNEQFF	TGCAGTGCTAGAGCTAGGGCGATCGCCTACAATGAGCAGTTCTTC	TRBJ2-1	TRBV20-1	medium-sized	NA
CSSGQGVNQPHHF	TGTTCCAGCGGACAGGGGGTCAATCAGCCCCATCATTTT	TRBJ1-5	TRBV28	NA	TRBD1
CASSLRGGTEAFF	TGTGCCAGCAGTTTAAGGGGAGGCACTGAAGCTTTCTTT	TRBJ1-1	TRBV28	NA	NA
CAISEGVDRGSDTQYF	TGTGCCATCAGTGAGGGGGTCGACAGGGGCTCAGATACGCAGTATTTT	TRBJ2-3	TRBV10-3	few	TRBD1
CSANGGNTEAFF	TGCAGTGCTAATGGCGGGAACACTGAAGCTTTCTTT	TRBJ1-1	TRBV20-1	many	NA
CASSPSVGDSGYGYTF	TGTGCCAGCTCACCATCCGTTGGGGATTCGGGCTATGGCTACACCTTC	TRBJ1-2	TRBV18	many	NA
CASSLAPSGGLNEQFF	TGTGCCAGCAGCTTAGCGCCTAGCGGGGGCCTTAATGAGCAGTTCTTC	TRBJ2-1	TRBV7-2	NA	TRBD2
CATSRYVGDYGHTF	TGTGCCACCAGCAGATATGTGGGAGACTATGGCCACACCTTC	TRBJ1-2	TRBV15	NA	NA
CASSQGKFYQETQYF	TGTGCCAGCAGCCAGGGCAAGTTCTACCAAGAGACCCAGTACTTC	TRBJ2-5	TRBV3-1	NA	NA
CASSWGTGSSYEQYF	TGCGCCAGCAGCTGGGGGACAGGAAGCTCCTACGAGCAGTACTTC	TRBJ2-7	TRBV5-1	NA	TRBD1
CASSYHDWAGSPLHF	TGTGCCAGCAGTTACCACGACTGGGCCGGGTCACCCCTCCACTTT	TRBJ1-6	TRBV6-2/TRBV6-3	NA	NA
CAISESELQKPNYGYTF	TGTGCCATCAGTGAGTCCGAATTGCAGAAACCTAACTATGGCTACACCTTC	TRBJ1-2	TRBV10-3	many	NA
CSARNRDRGTYEQYF	TGCAGTGCTAGGAACCGGGACAGGGGAACCTACGAGCAGTACTTC	TRBJ2-7	TRBV20-1	NA	TRBD1
CVSSLGSGRTETQYF	TGTGTCAGCAGCTTAGGTAGCGGGAGGACAGAGACCCAGTACTTC	TRBJ2-5	TRBV11-2	NA	TRBD2
CASSQDEASTDTQYF	TGCGCCAGCAGCCAAGATGAGGCCAGCACAGATACGCAGTATTTT	TRBJ2-3	TRBV4-3	NA	NA
CASSLGAGGSTDTQYF	TGTGCCAGCAGCTTAGGTGCGGGAGGGAGCACAGATACGCAGTATTTT	TRBJ2-3	TRBV11-2	NA	TRBD2
CASSLLARHNEQFF	TGTGCCAGCAGCTTGCTAGCGAGGCACAATGAGCAGTTCTTC	TRBJ2-1	TRBV7-9	medium-sized	NA
CASSISGSGELFF	TGTGCCAGTAGTATCAGTGGTTCCGGGGAGCTGTTTTTT	TRBJ2-2	TRBV19	many	NA
CSASGAGLYYNEQFF	TGCAGTGCTAGTGGGGCGGGGCTATACTACAATGAGCAGTTCTTC	TRBJ2-1	TRBV20-1	many	NA
CASSVFLAGGTDTQYF	TGTGCCAGCAGCGTATTTCTAGCGGGAGGGACAGATACGCAGTATTTT	TRBJ2-3	TRBV9	many	TRBD2
CASSYLGAGDVQAFF	TGTGCCAGCAGTTACTTGGGGGCCGGAGATGTACAAGCTTTCTTT	TRBJ1-1	TRBV6-6	many	NA
CASSLRQAGATEAFF	TGTGCCAGCAGCTTAAGACAGGCGGGAGCCACTGAAGCTTTCTTT	TRBJ1-1	TRBV11-2	NA	NA
CASSYSDRPDNTF	TGTGCCAGCAGTTACTCGGACAGGCCCGACAACACCTTC	TRBJ1-2	TRBV6-5	NA	TRBD1
CASSLDRLEQYF	TGTGCCAGCAGTTTGGACAGACTCGAGCAGTACTTC	TRBJ2-7	TRBV12-3/TRBV12-4	NA	NA
CSVEGGGGGTTDTQYF	TGCAGCGTTGAAGGCGGGGGTGGGGGGACCACAGATACGCAGTATTTT	TRBJ2-3	TRBV29-1	once	TRBD2
CASSEVWGEYF	TGTGCCAGCAGTGAAGTCTGGGGGGAGTACTTC	TRBJ2-7	TRBV6-1	large	NA
CASSIKDYSPLHF	TGTGCCAGCAGTATAAAGGATTATTCACCCCTCCACTTT	TRBJ1-6	TRBV6-1	few	NA
CASRAGIGNQPQHF	TGTGCCAGCAGGGCAGGGATTGGCAATCAGCCCCAGCATTTT	TRBJ1-5	TRBV12-3/TRBV12-4	few	NA
CASSSTRLAGVHEQYF	TGTGCCAGCAGTAGCACCCGACTAGCGGGAGTCCACGAGCAGTACTTC	TRBJ2-7	TRBV27	NA	TRBD2
CASSYSGAPLSGNTIYF	TGTGCCAGCAGTTACTCGGGGGCACCTCTCTCTGGAAACACCATATATTTT	TRBJ1-3	TRBV6-5	few	NA